What follows is one T cell receptor (beta chain) and its context. The CDR3 runs 14 residues. V lost 4 bases and J lost 3, with 11 bases in between. Per germline, CDR1 SGHTA and CDR2 FQGTGA. The data belong to a study of immune evolution from preneoplasia to lung adenocarcinoma. Generated by immunoSEQ multiplex PCR, the TCRdb table keeps only in-frame clones and is missing some. This sample yields 9,900 or so clones, of which roughly 80% are seen a single time; less than 30% belongs to the top ten. The rearrangement joins TRBV7-3 to TRBJ2-3; TRBD2 might be the D (6 bases). The specimen was FFPE normal lung tissue adjacent to the tumor. The sequence derives from a person between 55 and 69 years old with lung adenocarcinoma. Some clones in this sample may be carry-over from other donors' samples. The chain's CDR3 is CASSYGRGTDTQYF. CDR3 nucleotides: TGTGCCAGCAGCTACGGGAGAGGAACAGATACGCAGTATTTT. The full variable domain, in which reference TRBV7-3 and TRBJ2-3 provide the parts outside the CDR3, is GAGVSQTPSNKVTEKGKYVELRCDPISGHTALYWYRQSLGQGPEFLIYFQGTGAADDSGLPNDRFFAVRPEGSVSTLKIQRTERGDSAVYLCASSYGRGTDTQYFGPGTRLTVL.